This paragraph covers one T cell receptor beta chain sequence. What it binds is not known. The data originate from a study of T cells in Graves' hyperthyroidism and ophthalmopathy. Study in general: Peripheral blood samples were taken at initial diagnosis, prior to any treatment.

TCR beta CDR3 regions were amplified from RNA transcripts. TCR CDR3 underwent first-round RT-PCR with the HTBI primer set. TCRdb reprocessed the multiplex PCR reads via MiXCR and lists one record per CDR3 protein. The sample comprises 490,000 or so distinct CDR3 sequences, around 20% of which are singletons, and around 50% rests with the top ten. Overall study results and limits: The model's output predicted ophthalmopathy at a median of roughly 6.9 months prior to onset.

Individuals with ophthalmopathy presented a Clinical Activity Score of at least 3, a NOSPECS grade of at least 4 and a duration under 3 months. Uncontrolled infection, other autoimmune disease, pregnancy or lactation excluded patients. Sequences were obtained from blood. This clonotype was sampled from a man aged 35-49 years with Graves' ophthalmopathy.

CDR3 sequence reads: CASSHRLAGWEQYF. The CDR3 bases are TGTGCCAGCAGTCACCGACTAGCTGGGTGGGAGCAGTACTTC. The chain recombines TRBV6-5 with TRBJ2-7; 7 positions match TRBD2. The CDR3 covers 14 residues. V shed 5 bases and J 7 bases; nucleotides not matched to a gene: 11. From germline, CDR1 is MNHEY and CDR2 SVGAGI.